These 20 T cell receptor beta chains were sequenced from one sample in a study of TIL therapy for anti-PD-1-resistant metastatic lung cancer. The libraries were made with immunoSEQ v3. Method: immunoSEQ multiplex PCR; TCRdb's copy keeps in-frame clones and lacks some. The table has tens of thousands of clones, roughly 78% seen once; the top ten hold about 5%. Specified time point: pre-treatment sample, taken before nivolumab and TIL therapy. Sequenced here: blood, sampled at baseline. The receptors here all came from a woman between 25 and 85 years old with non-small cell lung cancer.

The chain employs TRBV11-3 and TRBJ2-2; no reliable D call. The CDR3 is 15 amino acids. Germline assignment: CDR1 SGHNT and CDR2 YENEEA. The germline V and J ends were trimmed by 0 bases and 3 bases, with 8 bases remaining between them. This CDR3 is CASSLDVGYTGELFF. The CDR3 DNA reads TGTGCCAGCAGCTTAGACGTAGGGTACACCGGGGAGCTGTTTTTT. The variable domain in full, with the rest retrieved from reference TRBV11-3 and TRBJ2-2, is EAGVVQSPRYKIIEKKQPVAFWCNPISGHNTLYWYLQNLGQGPELLIRYENEEAVDDSQLPKDRFSAERLKGVDSTLKIQPAELGDSAVYLCASSLDVGYTGELFFGEGSRLTVL.

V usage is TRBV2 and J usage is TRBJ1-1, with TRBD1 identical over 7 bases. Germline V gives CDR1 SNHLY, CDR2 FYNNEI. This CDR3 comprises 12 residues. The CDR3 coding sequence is TGTATATCGGGACAGCTGAACACTGAAGCTTTCTTT. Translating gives CISGQLNTEAFF.

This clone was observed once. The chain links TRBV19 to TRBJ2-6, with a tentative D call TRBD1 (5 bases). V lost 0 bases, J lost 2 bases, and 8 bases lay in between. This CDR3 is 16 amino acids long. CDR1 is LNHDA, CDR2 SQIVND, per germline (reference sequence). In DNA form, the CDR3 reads TGTGCCAGTAGTATAGACAGGGCTCCTGGGGCCAACGTCCTGACTTTC. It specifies CASSIDRAPGANVLTF.

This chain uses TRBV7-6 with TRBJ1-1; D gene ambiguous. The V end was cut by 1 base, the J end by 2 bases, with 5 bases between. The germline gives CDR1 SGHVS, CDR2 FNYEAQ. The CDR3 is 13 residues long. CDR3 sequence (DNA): TGTGCCAGCAGCTTAGGCAGTAACACTGAAGCTTTCTTT. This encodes CASSLGSNTEAFF.

The CDR3 DNA sequence: TGTGCCATCAGTGAGTCGAAAGGGTATGGCTACACCTTC. Protein: CAISESKGYGYTF. The chain uses TRBV10-3 and TRBJ1-2; D is undetermined. The V gene lost 0 bases and the J gene lost 5 bases, with 7 bases spanning the gap. Germline V CDR1 and CDR2: ENHRY, SYGVKD. The CDR3 covers 13 residues.

CDR3 bases: TGTGCCAGCAGTGGACCTCCGATCTTAGGGCGAGGAAAACTGTTTTTT. Translating it yields CASSGPPILGRGKLFF. This chain links TRBV6-1 with TRBJ1-4, with D hard to call. CDR3 length: 16 amino acids. CDR1 and CDR2 from the germline V gene are MNHNS and SASEGT. Trimming shortened V by 4 bases and J by 10 bases, and 22 bases separated the two germline ends.

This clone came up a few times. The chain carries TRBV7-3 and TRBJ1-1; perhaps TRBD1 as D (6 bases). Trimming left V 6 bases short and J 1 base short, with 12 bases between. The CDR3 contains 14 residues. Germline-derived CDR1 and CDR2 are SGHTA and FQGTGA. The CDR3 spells CASRASRGNTEAFF. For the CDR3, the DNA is TGTGCCAGCAGGGCTTCCAGGGGGAACACTGAAGCTTTCTTT.

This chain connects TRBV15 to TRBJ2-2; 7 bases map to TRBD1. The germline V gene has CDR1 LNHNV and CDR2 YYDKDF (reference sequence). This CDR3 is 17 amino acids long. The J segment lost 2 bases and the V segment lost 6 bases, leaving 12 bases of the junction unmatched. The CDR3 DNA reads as TGTGCCACCAGTAAGCGTATTGGGACAGATAACACCGGGGAGCTGTTTTTT. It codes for CATSKRIGTDNTGELFF.

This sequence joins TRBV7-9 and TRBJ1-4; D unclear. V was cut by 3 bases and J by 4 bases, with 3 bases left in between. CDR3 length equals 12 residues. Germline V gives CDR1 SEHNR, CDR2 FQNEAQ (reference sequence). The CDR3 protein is CASSLYNEKLFF. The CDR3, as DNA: TGTGCCAGCAGCTTGTATAATGAAAAACTGTTTTTT.

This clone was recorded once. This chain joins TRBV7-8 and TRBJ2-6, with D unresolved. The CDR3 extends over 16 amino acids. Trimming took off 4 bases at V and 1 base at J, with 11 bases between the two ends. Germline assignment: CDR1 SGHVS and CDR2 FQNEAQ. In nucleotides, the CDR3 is TGTGCCAGCAGCTACGGCGCGAGATCTGGGGCCAACGTCCTGACTTTC. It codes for CASSYGARSGANVLTF.

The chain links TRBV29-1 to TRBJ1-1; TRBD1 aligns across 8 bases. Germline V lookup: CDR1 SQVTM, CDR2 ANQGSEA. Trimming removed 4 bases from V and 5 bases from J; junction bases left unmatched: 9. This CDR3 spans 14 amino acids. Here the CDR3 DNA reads TGCAGCGTTGCTCGCAGGGGGCGGAGGACTGAAGCTTTCTTT. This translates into CSVARRGRRTEAFF. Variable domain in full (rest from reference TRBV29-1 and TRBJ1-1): SAVISQKPSRDICQRGTSLTIQCQVDSQVTMMFWYRQQPGQSLTLIATANQGSEATYESGFVIDKFPISRPNLTFSTLTVSNMSPEDSSIYLCSVARRGRRTEAFFGQGTRLTVV.

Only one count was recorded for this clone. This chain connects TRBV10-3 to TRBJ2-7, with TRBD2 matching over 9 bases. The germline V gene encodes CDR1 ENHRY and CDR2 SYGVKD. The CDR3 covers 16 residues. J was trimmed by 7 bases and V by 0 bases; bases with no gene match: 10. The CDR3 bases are TGTGCCATCAGTGAGTCGTCGGCGGGAGGGCCGGGTGAGCAGTACTTC. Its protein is CAISESSAGGPGEQYF.

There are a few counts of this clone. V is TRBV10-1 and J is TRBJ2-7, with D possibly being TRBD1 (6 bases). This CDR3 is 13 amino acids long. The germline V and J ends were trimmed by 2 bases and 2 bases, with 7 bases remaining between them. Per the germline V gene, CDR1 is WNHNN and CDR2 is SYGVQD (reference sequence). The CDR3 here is CASSETGPYEQYF. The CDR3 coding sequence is TGCGCCAGCAGTGAGACAGGGCCCTACGAGCAGTACTTC.

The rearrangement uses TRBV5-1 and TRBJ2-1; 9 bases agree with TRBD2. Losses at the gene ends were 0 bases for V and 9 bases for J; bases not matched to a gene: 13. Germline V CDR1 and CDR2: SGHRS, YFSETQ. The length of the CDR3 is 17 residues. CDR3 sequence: CASSLEASGALQGEQFF. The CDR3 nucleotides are TGCGCCAGCAGCTTGGAGGCTAGCGGGGCCCTACAGGGTGAGCAGTTCTTC.

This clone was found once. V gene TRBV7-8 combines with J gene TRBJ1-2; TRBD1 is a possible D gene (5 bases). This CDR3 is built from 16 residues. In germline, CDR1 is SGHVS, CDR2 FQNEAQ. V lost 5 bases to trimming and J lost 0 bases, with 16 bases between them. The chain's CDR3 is CASSLYKGQSNYGYTF. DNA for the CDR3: TGTGCCAGCAGCCTTTACAAGGGGCAGTCTAACTATGGCTACACCTTC.

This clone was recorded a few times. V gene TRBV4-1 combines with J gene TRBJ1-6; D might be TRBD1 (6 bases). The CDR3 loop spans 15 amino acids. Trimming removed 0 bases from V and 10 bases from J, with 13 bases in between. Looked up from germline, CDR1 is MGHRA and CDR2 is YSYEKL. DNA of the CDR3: TGCGCCAGCAGCCAAGATCCGGGCGGGGGCTCACCCCTCCACTTT. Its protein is CASSQDPGGGSPLHF.

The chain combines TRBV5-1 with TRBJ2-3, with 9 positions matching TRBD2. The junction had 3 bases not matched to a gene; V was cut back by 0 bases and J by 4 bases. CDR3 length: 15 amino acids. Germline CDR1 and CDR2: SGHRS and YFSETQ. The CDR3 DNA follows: TGCGCCAGCAGCTTGGATGGGACTAGCCCAGATACGCAGTATTTT. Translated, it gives CASSLDGTSPDTQYF.

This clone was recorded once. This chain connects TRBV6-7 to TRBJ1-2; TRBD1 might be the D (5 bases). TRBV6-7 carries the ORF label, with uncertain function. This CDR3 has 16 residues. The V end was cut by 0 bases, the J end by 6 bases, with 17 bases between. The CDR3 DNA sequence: TGTGCCAGCAGTTACTCCTTTGACAGAGGGGCTGATGGCTACACCTTC. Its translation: CASSYSFDRGADGYTF.

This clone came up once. The CDR3 coding sequence is TGTGCCAGCAGCTTACAGGGGGCTGGGGCCAACGTCCTGACTTTC. It translates to CASSLQGAGANVLTF. V usage is TRBV11-3 and J usage is TRBJ2-6; TRBD1 agrees at 7 bases. The CDR3 loop spans 15 amino acids. After removal of 2 bases from V and 2 bases from J, the junction contained 0 bases not matched to a gene. CDR1 and CDR2 from the germline V gene are SGHNT and YENEEA.

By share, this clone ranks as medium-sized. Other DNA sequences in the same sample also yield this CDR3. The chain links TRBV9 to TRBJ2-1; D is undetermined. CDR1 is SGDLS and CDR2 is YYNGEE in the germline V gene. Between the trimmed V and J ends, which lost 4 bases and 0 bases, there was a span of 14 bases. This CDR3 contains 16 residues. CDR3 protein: CASSPRTGSSYNEQFF. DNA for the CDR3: TGTGCCAGCAGCCCTCGGACGGGCAGCTCCTACAATGAGCAGTTCTTC.